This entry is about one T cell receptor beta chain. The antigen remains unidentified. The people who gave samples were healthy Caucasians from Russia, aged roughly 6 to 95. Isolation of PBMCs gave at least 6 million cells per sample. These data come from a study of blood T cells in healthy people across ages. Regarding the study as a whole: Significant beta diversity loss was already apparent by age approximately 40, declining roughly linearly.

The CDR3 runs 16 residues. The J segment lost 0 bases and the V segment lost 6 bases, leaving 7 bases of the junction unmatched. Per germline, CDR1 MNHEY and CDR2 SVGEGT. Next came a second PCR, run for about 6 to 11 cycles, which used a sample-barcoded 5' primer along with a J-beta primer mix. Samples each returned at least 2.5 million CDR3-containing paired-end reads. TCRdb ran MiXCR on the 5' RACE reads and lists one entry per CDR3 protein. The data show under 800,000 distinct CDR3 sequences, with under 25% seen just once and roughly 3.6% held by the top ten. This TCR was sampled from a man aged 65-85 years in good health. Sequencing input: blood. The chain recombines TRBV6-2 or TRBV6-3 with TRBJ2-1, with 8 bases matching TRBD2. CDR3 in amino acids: CASRSLAGSSYNEQFF. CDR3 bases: TGTGCCAGCAGGTCCCTAGCGGGTTCCTCCTACAATGAGCAGTTCTTC.